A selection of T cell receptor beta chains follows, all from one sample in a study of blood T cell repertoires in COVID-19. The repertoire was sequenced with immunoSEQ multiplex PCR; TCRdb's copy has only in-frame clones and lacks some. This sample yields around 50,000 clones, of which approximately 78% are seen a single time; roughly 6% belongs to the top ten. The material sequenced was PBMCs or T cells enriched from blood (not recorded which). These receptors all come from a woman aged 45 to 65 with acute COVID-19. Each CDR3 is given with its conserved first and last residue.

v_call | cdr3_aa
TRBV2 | CASSDQALPTEAFF
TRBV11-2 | CASSLDTGQNQYF
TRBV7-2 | CASSLARDGYTF
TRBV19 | CASGDRGLTEAFF
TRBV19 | CASRTGTQNTDTQYF
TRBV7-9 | CASSPPLRGQGYNEQFF
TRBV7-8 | CASSLGSRAGETQYF
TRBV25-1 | CASSINTGELFF
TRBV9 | CASSVDDFEGNEQFF
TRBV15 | CATSRTGLAGGNEQFF
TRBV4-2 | CASSQDRRRGGTDTQYF
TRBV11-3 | CASSSSLAGPYEQYF
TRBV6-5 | CASSGQLGAIEAFF